What follows is one T cell receptor beta chain and its context. Its antigen is undetermined. The CDR3 sequence is 16 residues long. The germline V gene has CDR1 SGHRS and CDR2 YFSETQ. V gave up 4 bases and J gave up 7 bases; unmatched junction bases: 9. The entry originates in a study of response to subunit inactivated influenza vaccine. Study outcomes and limitations: The authors suggested that every seasonal influenza vaccination recruits few new T cells.

In TCRdb, the RT-PCR reads were re-called with MiXCR into one record per CDR3 protein. Among some 640,000 distinct CDR3 sequences listed, 11% to 15% were seen once. The sample consisted of PBMCs from blood, taken 14 days before vaccination. The rearrangement joins TRBV5-1 to TRBJ2-3; TRBD2 matches 13 bases. This TCR derives from a man aged 50 to 60 who received an inactivated influenza vaccine. The CDR3 DNA sequence: TGCGCCAGCAGCCCCGGGACTAGCGGGGCTACCTATACGCAGTATTTT. It encodes CASSPGTSGATYTQYF.